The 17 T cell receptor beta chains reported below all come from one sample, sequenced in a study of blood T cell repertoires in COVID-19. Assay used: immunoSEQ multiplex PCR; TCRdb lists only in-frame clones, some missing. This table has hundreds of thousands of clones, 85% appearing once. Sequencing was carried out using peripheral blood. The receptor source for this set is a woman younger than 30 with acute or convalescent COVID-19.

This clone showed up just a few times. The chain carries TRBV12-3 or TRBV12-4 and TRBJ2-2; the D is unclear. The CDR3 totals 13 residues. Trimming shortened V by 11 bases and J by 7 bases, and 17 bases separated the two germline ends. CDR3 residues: CAGRSRRSGELFF. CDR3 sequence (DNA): TGTGCCGGCCGGTCGCGGCGGAGCGGGGAGCTGTTTTTT.

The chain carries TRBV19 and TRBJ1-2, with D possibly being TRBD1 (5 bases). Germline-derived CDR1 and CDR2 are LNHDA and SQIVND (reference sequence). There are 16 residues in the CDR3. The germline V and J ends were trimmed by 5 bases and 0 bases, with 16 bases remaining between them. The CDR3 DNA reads TGTGCCAGTAGTTTAAAGTCCGGGACTGCTAACTATGGCTACACCTTC. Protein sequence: CASSLKSGTANYGYTF. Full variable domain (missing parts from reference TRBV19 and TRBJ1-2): DGGITQSPKYLFRKEGQNVTLSCEQNLNHDAMYWYRQDPGQGLRLIYYSQIVNDFQKGDIAEGYSVSREKKESFPLTVTSAQKNPTAFYLCASSLKSGTANYGYTFGSGTRLTVV.

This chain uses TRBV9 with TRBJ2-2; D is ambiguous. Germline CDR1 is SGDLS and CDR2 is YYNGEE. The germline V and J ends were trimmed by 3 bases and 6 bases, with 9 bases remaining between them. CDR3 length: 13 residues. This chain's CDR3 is CASSAPGSGELFF. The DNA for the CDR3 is TGTGCCAGCAGCGCGCCAGGTTCCGGGGAGCTGTTTTTT.

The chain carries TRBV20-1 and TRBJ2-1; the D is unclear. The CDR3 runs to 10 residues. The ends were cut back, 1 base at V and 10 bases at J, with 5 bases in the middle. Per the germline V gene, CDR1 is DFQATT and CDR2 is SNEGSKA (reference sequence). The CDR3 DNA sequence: TGCAGTGCTAGAGCGCGAGAGCAGTTCTTC. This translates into CSARAREQFF.

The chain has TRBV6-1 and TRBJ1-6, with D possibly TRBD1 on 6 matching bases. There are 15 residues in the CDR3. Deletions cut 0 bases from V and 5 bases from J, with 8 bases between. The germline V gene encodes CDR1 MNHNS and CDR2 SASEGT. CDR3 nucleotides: TGTGCCAGCAGTGAAGCAGACAGGAATAATTCACCCCTCCACTTT. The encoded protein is CASSEADRNNSPLHF.

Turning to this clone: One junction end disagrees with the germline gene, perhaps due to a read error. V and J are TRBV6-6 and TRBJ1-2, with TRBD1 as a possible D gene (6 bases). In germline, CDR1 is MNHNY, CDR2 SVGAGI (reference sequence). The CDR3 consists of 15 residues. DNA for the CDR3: TGTGCCAACAGTTTTCACAGGGCCGAGGGGGATGGCTACACCTTC. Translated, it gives CANSFHRAEGDGYTF.

The CDR3 protein is CSAFGSPLHF. The CDR3 DNA reads as TGCAGTGCTTTCGGTTCACCCCTCCACTTT. The genes are TRBV20-1 and TRBJ1-6; D is uncertain. The CDR3 consists of 10 residues. Germline CDR1 reads DFQATT; CDR2 reads SNEGSKA (reference sequence). V was pared by 5 bases and J by 9 bases, with 5 bases between.

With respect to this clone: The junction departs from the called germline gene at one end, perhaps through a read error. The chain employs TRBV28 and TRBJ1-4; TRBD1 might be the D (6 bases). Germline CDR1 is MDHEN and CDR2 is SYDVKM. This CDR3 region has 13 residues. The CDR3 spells CATAGTPKEKLFF. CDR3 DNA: TGTGCCACCGCCGGGACACCTAAAGAAAAACTGTTTTTT.

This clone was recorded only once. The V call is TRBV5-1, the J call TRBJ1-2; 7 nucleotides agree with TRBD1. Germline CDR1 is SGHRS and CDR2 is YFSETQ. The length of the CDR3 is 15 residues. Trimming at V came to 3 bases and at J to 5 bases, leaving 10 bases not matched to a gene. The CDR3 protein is CASSWVTGTSYGYTF. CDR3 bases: TGCGCCAGCAGCTGGGTGACAGGGACTAGTTATGGCTACACCTTC.

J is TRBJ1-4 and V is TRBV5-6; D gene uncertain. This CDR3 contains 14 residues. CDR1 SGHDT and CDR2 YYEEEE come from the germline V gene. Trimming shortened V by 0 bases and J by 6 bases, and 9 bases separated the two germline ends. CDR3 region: CASSLGARDEKLFF. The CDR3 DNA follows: TGTGCCAGCAGCTTGGGGGCGAGGGATGAAAAACTGTTTTTT.

The CDR3 DNA follows: TGTGCCACCAGTGATCCCCGCGGACAGGGGGCCCCAGATACGCAGTATTTT. Encoded protein: CATSDPRGQGAPDTQYF. The chain has TRBV24-1 and TRBJ2-3; 11 nucleotides align to TRBD1. The CDR3 runs to 17 residues. Trimming removed 3 bases from V and 4 bases from J; junction bases left unmatched: 8. Germline values: CDR1 KGHDR, CDR2 SFDVKD.

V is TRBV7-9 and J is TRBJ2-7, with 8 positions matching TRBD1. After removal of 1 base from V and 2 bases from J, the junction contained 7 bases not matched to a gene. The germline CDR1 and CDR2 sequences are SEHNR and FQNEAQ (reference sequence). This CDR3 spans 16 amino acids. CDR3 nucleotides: TGTGCCAGCAGCTTAGGATCGCCGACAGGGGCCTACGAGCAGTACTTC. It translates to CASSLGSPTGAYEQYF.

CDR3 DNA: TGCGCCAGCAGCTTGGAATTCCAGGCTACAGATACGCAGTATTTT. Translation gives CASSLEFQATDTQYF. The chain joins TRBV5-1 to TRBJ2-3; D unresolved. Germline V CDR1 and CDR2: SGHRS, YFSETQ. The length of the CDR3 is 15 residues. V was clipped by 0 bases and J by 3 bases, with 11 bases between them.

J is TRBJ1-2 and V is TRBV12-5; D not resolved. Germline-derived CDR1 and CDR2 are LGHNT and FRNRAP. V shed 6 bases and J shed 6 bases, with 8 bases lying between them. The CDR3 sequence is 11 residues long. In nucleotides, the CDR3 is TGTGCTAGTGGCCTTATAAATGGCTACACCTTC. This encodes CASGLINGYTF. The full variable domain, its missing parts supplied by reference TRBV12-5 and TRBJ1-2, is DARVTQTPRHKVTEMGQEVTMRCQPILGHNTVFWYRQTMMQGLELLAYFRNRAPLDDSGMPKDRFSAEMPDATLATLKIQPSEPRDSAVYFCASGLINGYTFGSGTRLTVV.

For the CDR3, the DNA is TGTGCCAGCAGCTCCGGGAATCCCCTCCACTTT. Protein product: CASSSGNPLHF. V usage is TRBV11-2 and J usage is TRBJ1-6; D not resolved. Between the trimmed V and J ends, which lost 4 bases and 13 bases, there was a span of 8 bases. This CDR3 is built from 11 residues. Germline loops: CDR1 SGHAT, CDR2 FQNNGV.

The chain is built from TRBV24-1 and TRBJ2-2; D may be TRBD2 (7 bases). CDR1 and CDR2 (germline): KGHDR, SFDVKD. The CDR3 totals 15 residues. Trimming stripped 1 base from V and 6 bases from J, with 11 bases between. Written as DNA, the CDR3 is TGTGCCACCAGTGATTTAGGGGGGGCGCCCGGGGAGCTGTTTTTT. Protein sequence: CATSDLGGAPGELFF.

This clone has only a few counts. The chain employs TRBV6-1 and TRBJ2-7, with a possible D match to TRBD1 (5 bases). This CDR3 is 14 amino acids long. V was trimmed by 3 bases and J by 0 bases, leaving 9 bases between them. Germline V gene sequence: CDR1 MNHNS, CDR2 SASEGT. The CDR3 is CASSDRETSYEQYF. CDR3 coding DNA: TGTGCCAGCAGTGACAGGGAAACCTCCTACGAGCAGTACTTC.